The 12 T cell receptor beta chains below come from one sample, sequenced in a study of identical twins. TCRdb passed the 5' RACE reads through MiXCR, listing each CDR3 protein once. The sample yields approximately 890,000 distinct CDR3 sequences, around an eighth seen once. The same sample was also used in a study of yellow fever vaccine responses in identical twins.

What was sequenced was PBMCs. The receptors stem from a woman aged 18-29 years in good health.

CDR3 protein: CASANRGRSYEQYV. The CDR3 DNA follows: TGTGCCAGCGCTAACAGGGGCCGATCCTACGAGCAGTACGTC. The genes are TRBV6-1 and TRBJ2-7; 7 positions agree with TRBD1. Germline trimming cut 8 bases from V and 1 base from J; bases unmatched to any gene: 8. Germline values: CDR1 MNHNS, CDR2 SASEGT. CDR3 length: 14 residues.

This chain joins TRBV11-2 and TRBJ2-1, with TRBD2 identical over 14 bases. The ends lost 1 base at V and 3 bases at J; junction bases unmatched: 5. Germline CDR1 reads SGHAT; CDR2 reads FQNNGV. CDR3 size: 18 residues. The CDR3 bases are TGTGCCAGCAGCTTAGTAGGGACTAGCGGGGGCGGCTACAATGAGCAGTTCTTC. It specifies CASSLVGTSGGGYNEQFF. The whole variable domain, filled in from reference TRBV11-2 and TRBJ2-1, reads EAGVAQSPRYKIIEKRQSVAFWCNPISGHATLYWYQQILGQGPKLLIQFQNNGVVDDSQLPKDRFSAERLKGVDSTLKIQPAKLEDSAVYLCASSLVGTSGGGYNEQFFGPGTRLTVL.

The chain recombines TRBV4-2 with TRBJ2-3; the match to TRBD2 covers 13 bases. Germline V lookup: CDR1 LGHNA, CDR2 YNFKEQ. V lost 4 bases to trimming and J lost 5 bases; unmatched junction nucleotides: 3. This CDR3 region has 15 residues. The CDR3 sequence: CASSPRTSGRDTQYF. The CDR3 region has the DNA TGTGCCAGCAGCCCACGGACTAGCGGGAGAGATACGCAGTATTTT.

This clonotype has a handful of counts. The chain has TRBV3-1 and TRBJ2-1; D is possibly TRBD1 or TRBD2 (5 bases each). CDR1 is LGHDT and CDR2 is YNNKEL in the germline V gene (reference sequence). V was clipped by 0 bases and J by 5 bases, with 8 bases between them. The CDR3 spans 14 residues. The chain's CDR3 is CASSQELGHNEQFF. CDR3 nucleotide sequence: TGTGCCAGCAGCCAAGAGCTGGGACACAATGAGCAGTTCTTC.

This clonotype was picked up many times. This rearrangement joins TRBV21-1 to TRBJ2-7. TRBV21-1 represents a pseudogene. The CDR3 extends over 16 amino acids. The CDR3 is CASSKALLDLGVEQYF. CDR3 nucleotides: TGTGCCAGCAGCAAAGCGCTTTTAGACCTTGGCGTCGAGCAGTACTTC.

This chain links TRBV25-1 with TRBJ2-5; the match to TRBD2 covers 8 bases. After removal of 3 bases from V and 5 bases from J, the junction contained 14 bases not matched to a gene. The CDR3 length is 17 residues. Looked up from germline, CDR1 is MGHDK and CDR2 is SYGVNS. The CDR3 DNA is TGTGCCAGCAGTGAGGGAGTGTGGCGGGAGGCGTGGGAGACCCAGTACTTC. This translates into CASSEGVWREAWETQYF.

The chain uses TRBV11-2 and TRBJ1-2; D unresolved. Germline V gene sequence: CDR1 SGHAT, CDR2 FQNNGV. The ends were cut back, 1 base at V and 0 bases at J, with 9 bases in the middle. This CDR3 spans 15 amino acids. CDR3 sequence (DNA): TGTGCCAGCAGCTTAGCGGCGGCCGCTAACTATGGCTACACCTTC. Amino acid sequence: CASSLAAAANYGYTF.

The chain carries TRBV4-1 and TRBJ2-2; D remains ambiguous. Trimming pared 1 base from V and 3 bases from J, leaving 12 bases between. CDR1 and CDR2 from the germline V gene are MGHRA and YSYEKL. The CDR3 contains 16 residues. The CDR3: CASSQAEYVHTGELFF. CDR3 nucleotide sequence: TGCGCCAGCAGCCAAGCGGAATATGTTCACACCGGGGAGCTGTTTTTT.

Only a few counts were recorded for this clonotype. J is TRBJ2-1 and V is TRBV2, with 10 nucleotides matching TRBD2. The CDR3 spans 14 residues. Germline V gives CDR1 SNHLY, CDR2 FYNNEI. Losses at the gene ends were 10 bases for V and 4 bases for J; bases not matched to a gene: 7. The CDR3 here is CATATSGLYNEQFF. The CDR3 coding sequence is TGTGCCACGGCGACTAGCGGGCTTTACAATGAGCAGTTCTTC.

This clonotype has ten or more counts. The chain joins TRBV2 to TRBJ2-1; D remains ambiguous. V was clipped by 1 base and J by 3 bases, with 7 bases between them. The CDR3 totals 14 residues. Per germline, CDR1 SNHLY and CDR2 FYNNEI. Here the CDR3 reads CASSEEELYNEQFF. The CDR3 DNA reads TGTGCCAGCAGTGAAGAGGAGCTCTACAATGAGCAGTTCTTC.

This clonotype was observed a few times. The J gene is TRBJ2-2, the V gene TRBV20-1, with TRBD2 as a possible D gene (5 bases). V lost 5 bases and J lost 2, with 12 bases in between. Germline V gene lookup returns CDR1 DFQATT and CDR2 SNEGSKA (reference sequence). CDR3 length equals 14 residues. CDR3 residues: CSAPSRGNTGELFF. CDR3 coding DNA: TGCAGTGCTCCGAGTCGGGGAAACACCGGGGAGCTGTTTTTT.

This clonotype has a handful of counts. CDR3: CASTPGGSYEQYF. CDR3 DNA: TGTGCCAGCACCCCGGGGGGCTCCTACGAGCAGTACTTC. The rearrangement joins TRBV2 to TRBJ2-7; TRBD2 aligns across 7 bases. Unmatched junction bases numbered 3, after V lost 7 bases and J lost 0 bases. Germline lookup yields CDR1 SNHLY and CDR2 FYNNEI. The CDR3 is 13 amino acids.